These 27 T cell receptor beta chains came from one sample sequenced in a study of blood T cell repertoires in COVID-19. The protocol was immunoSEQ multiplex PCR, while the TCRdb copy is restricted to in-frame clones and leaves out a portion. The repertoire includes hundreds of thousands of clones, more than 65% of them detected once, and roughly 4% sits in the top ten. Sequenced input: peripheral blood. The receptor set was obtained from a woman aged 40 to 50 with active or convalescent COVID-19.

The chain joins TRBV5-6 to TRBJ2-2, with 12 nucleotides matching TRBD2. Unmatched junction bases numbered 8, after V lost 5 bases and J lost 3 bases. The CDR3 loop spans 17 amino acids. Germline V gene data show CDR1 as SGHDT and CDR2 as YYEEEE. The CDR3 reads CASRLQLAGGHTGELFF. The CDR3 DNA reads TGTGCCAGCAGGCTCCAACTAGCGGGGGGCCACACCGGGGAGCTGTTTTTT.

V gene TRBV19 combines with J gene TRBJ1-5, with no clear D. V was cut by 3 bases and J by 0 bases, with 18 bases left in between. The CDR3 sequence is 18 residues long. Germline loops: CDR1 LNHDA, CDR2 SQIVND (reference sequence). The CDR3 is CASSIGIAVTTSNQPQHF. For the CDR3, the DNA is TGTGCCAGTAGTATTGGAATTGCGGTCACCACTAGCAATCAGCCCCAGCATTTT.

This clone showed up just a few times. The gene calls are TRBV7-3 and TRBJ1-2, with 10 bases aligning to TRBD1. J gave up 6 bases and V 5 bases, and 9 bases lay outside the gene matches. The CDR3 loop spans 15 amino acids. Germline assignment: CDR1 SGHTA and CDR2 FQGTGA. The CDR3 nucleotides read TGTGCCAGCAGCCCTATGACAGGGGGCAAAAATGGCTACACCTTC. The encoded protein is CASSPMTGGKNGYTF.

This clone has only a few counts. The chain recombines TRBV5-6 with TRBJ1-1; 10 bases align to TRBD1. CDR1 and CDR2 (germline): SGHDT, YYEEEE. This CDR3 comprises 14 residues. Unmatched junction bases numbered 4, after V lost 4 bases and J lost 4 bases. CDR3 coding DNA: TGTGCCAGCAGCCCGGGACAGGGGACCACTGAAGCTTTCTTT. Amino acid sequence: CASSPGQGTTEAFF.

The CDR3 region is CASSQGLSNQPQHF. The CDR3 DNA reads TGCGCCAGCAGCCAAGGGCTGAGCAATCAGCCCCAGCATTTT. This rearrangement joins TRBV4-1 to TRBJ1-5; no firm D call. V lost 1 base and J 1 base, leaving 5 bases between the germline ends. The V gene's germline CDR1 is MGHRA and CDR2 YSYEKL. This CDR3 contains 14 residues.

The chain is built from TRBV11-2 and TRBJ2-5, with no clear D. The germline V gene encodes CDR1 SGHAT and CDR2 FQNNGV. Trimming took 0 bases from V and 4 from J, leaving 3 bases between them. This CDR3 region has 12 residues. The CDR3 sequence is CASSLDRETQYF. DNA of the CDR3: TGTGCCAGCAGCTTAGATCGAGAGACCCAGTACTTC.

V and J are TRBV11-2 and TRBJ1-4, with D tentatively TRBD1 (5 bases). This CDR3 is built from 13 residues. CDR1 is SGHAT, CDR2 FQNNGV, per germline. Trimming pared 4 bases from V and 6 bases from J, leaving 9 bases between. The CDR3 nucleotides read TGTGCCAGCAGCTCCCGGACATATGAAAAACTGTTTTTT. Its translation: CASSSRTYEKLFF.

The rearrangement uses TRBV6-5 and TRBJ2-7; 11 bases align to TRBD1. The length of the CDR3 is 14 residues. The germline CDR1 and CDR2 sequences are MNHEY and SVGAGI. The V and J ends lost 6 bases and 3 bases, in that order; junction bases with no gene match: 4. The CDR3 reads CASSMDRGLYEQYF. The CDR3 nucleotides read TGTGCCAGCAGCATGGACAGGGGGCTCTACGAGCAGTACTTC.

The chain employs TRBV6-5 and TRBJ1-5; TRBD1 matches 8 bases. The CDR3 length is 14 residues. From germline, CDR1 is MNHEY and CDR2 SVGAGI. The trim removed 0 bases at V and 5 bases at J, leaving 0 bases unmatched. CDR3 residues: CASSYSTGDQPQHF. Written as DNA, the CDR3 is TGTGCCAGCAGTTACTCGACAGGGGATCAGCCCCAGCATTTT.

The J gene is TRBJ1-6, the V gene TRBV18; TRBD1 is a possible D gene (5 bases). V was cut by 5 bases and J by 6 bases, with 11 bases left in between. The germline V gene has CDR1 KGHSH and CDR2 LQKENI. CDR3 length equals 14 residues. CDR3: CASSGDSSNSPLHF. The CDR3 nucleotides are TGTGCCAGCTCAGGAGACAGCAGTAATTCACCCCTCCACTTT.

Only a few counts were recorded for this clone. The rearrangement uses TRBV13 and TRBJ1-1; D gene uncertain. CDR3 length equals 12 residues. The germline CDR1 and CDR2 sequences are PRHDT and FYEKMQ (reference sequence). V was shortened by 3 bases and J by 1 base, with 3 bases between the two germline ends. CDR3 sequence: CASSLANTEAFF. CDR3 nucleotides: TGTGCCAGCAGCTTGGCGAACACTGAAGCTTTCTTT.

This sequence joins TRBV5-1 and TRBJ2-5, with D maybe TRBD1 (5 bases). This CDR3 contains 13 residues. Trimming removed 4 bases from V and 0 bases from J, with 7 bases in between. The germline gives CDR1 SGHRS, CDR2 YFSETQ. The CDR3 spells CASSTDNQETQYF. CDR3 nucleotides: TGCGCCAGCAGCACGGACAACCAAGAGACCCAGTACTTC.

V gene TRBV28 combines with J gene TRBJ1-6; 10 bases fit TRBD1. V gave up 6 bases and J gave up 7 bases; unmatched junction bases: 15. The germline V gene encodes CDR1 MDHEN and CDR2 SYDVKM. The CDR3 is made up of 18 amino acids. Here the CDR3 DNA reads TGTGCCAGCAGCCAACCAGGGACAGGGGCCCGGAGGAATTCACCCCTCCACTTT. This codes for CASSQPGTGARRNSPLHF.

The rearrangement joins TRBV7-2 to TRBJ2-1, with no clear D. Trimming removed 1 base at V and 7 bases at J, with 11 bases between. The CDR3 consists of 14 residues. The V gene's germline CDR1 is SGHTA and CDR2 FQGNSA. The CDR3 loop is CASSLVSRVNEQFF. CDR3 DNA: TGTGCCAGCAGCTTAGTAAGCCGCGTGAATGAGCAGTTCTTC.

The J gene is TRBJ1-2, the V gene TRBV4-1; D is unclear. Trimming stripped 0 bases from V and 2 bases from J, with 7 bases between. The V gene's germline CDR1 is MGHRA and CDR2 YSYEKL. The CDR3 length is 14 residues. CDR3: CASSQDRGNYGYTF. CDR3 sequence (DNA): TGCGCCAGCAGCCAAGATCGGGGAAACTATGGCTACACCTTC.

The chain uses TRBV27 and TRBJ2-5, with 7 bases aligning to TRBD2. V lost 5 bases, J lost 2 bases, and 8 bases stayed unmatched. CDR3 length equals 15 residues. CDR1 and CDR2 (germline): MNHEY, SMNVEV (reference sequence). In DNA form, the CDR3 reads TGTGCCAGCAGTGGGCTACAGCGGGGTCAAGAGACCCAGTACTTC. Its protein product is CASSGLQRGQETQYF.

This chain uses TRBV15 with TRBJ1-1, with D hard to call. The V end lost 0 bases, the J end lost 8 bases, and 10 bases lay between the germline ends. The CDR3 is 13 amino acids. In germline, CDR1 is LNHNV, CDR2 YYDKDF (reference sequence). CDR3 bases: TGTGCCACCAGCAGAGATTTAACGGGGGAAGCTTTCTTT. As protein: CATSRDLTGEAFF. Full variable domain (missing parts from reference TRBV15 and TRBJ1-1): DAMVIQNPRYQVTQFGKPVTLSCSQTLNHNVMYWYQQKSSQAPKLLFHYYDKDFNNEADTPDNFQSRRPNTSFCFLDIRSPGLGDTAMYLCATSRDLTGEAFFGQGTRLTVV.

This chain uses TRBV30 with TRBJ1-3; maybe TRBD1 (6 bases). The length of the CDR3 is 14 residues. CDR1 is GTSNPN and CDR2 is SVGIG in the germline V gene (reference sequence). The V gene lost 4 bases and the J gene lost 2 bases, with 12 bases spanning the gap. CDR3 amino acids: CAWNTGRTGNTIYF. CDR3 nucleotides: TGTGCCTGGAATACAGGGCGAACTGGAAACACCATATATTTT.

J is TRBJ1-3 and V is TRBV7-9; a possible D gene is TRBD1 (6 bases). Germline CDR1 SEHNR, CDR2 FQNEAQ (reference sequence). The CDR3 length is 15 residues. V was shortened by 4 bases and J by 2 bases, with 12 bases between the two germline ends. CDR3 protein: CASSSLAGAGNTIYF. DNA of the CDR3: TGTGCCAGCAGCTCCCTGGCAGGGGCTGGAAACACCATATATTTT. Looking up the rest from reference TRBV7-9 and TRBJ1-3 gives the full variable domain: DTGVSQNPRHKITKRGQNVTFRCDPISEHNRLYWYRQTLGQGPEFLTYFQNEAQLEKSRLLSDRFSAERPKGSFSTLEIQRTEQGDSAMYLCASSSLAGAGNTIYFGEGSWLTVV.

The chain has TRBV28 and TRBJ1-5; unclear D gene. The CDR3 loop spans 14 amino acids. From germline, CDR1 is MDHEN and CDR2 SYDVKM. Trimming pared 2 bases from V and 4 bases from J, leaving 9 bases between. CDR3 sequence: CASSLGQENQPQHF. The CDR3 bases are TGTGCCAGCAGTTTAGGGCAGGAAAATCAGCCCCAGCATTTT.

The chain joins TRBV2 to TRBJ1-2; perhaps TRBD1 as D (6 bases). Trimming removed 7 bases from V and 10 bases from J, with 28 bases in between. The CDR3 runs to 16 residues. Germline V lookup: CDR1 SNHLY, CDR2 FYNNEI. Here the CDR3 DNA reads TGTGCCAGCATCCCCTGGGGGACATCGGCGTTATCTGACTACACCTTC. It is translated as CASIPWGTSALSDYTF.

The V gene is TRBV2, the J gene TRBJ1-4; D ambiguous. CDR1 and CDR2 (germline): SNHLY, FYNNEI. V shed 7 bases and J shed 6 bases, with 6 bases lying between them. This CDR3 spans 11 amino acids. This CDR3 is CASKSDEKLFF. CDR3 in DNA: TGTGCCAGCAAGTCGGATGAAAAACTGTTTTTT.

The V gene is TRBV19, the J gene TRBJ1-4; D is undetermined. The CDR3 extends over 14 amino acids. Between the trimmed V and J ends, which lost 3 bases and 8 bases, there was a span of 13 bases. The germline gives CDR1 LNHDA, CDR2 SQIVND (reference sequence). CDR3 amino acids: CASSIGGFGEKLFF. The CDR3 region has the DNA TGTGCCAGTAGTATTGGCGGGTTCGGGGAAAAACTGTTTTTT.

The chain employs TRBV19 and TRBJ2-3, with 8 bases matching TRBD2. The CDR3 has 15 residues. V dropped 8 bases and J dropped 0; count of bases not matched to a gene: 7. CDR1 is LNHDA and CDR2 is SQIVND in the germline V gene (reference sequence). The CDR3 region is CASASGGASTDTQYF. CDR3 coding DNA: TGTGCCAGTGCTTCGGGGGGGGCTAGCACAGATACGCAGTATTTT.

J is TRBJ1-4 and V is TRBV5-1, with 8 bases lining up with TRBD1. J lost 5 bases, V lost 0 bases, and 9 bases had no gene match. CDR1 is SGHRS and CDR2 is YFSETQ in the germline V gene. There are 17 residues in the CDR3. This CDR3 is CASSLGPGGYGNEKLFF. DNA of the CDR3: TGCGCCAGCAGCTTGGGTCCAGGGGGCTATGGGAATGAAAAACTGTTTTTT.

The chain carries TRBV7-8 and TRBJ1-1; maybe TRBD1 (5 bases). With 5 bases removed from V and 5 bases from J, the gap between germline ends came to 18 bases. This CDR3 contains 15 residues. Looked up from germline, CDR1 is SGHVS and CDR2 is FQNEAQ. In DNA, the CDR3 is TGTGCCAGCAGCCCGGCTAGGGGCAAAGGGACTGAAGCTTTCTTT. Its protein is CASSPARGKGTEAFF.

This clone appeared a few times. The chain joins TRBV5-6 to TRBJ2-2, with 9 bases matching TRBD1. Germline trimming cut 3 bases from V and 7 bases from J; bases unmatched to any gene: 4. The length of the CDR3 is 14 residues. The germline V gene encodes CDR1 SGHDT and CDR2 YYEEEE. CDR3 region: CASSYNRGRGELFF. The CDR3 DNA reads TGTGCCAGCAGCTATAACAGGGGGCGCGGGGAGCTGTTTTTT.